Listed below are T cell receptor beta chains from one sample, sequenced in a study of vaccination and CD4 T cells after COVID-19. TCRdb re-analysed the PCR reads in MiXCR, keeping a single row per CDR3 protein. Of around 20,000 distinct CDR3 sequences in the sample, roughly 31% were seen once. These receptors are not linked to any known antigen. Sample: cultured CD4+ T cells from blood. The receptor source for this set is a human donor with COVID-19. Both conserved end residues are part of each CDR3. The order of the fields is V gene, D gene, clone size, J gene, CDR3 protein, CDR3 DNA. A D gene is named only where the DNA matches it firmly. Clone size appears in some rows only: once, few, many, or a class for an expanded clone.

>TRBV20-1|TRBD2|few|TRBJ2-3
CSAGAGSRTDTQYF
TGCAGTGCTGGAGCGGGGTCTCGTACAGATACGCAGTATTTT
>TRBV5-1|NA|NA|TRBJ2-6
CASSLDRAPGANVLTF
TGCGCCAGCAGCTTGGACAGGGCCCCTGGGGCCAACGTCCTGACTTTC
>TRBV9|TRBD2|NA|TRBJ2-1
CASSARRGRGPRGEQFF
TGTGCCAGCAGCGCTAGGAGAGGGAGGGGACCCCGAGGGGAGCAGTTCTTC
>TRBV6-5|NA|few|TRBJ1-2
CASSYSDTGTYGYTF
TGTGCCAGCAGTTACTCTGACACAGGCACCTATGGCTACACCTTC
>TRBV6-2/TRBV6-3|NA|few|TRBJ1-6
CASNPLAGTANSPLHF
TGTGCCAGCAACCCTCTCGCCGGGACGGCTAATTCACCCCTCCACTTT
>TRBV6-1|NA|medium-sized|TRBJ1-2
CASSPGQRNYGYTF
TGTGCCAGCAGTCCGGGACAACGTAACTATGGCTACACCTTC
>TRBV7-2|NA|NA|TRBJ2-7
CASSPQGTNSYEQYF
TGTGCCAGCAGCCCACAGGGAACTAACTCCTACGAGCAGTACTTC
>TRBV10-3|NA|NA|TRBJ1-5
CAISDPGGNQPQHF
TGTGCCATCAGTGACCCCGGGGGCAATCAGCCCCAGCATTTT
>TRBV6-5|TRBD1|NA|TRBJ2-2
CASSFMTGGCTGELFF
TGTGCCAGCAGTTTTATGACAGGGGGCTGCACCGGGGAGCTGTTTTTT
>TRBV5-4|NA|NA|TRBJ2-3
CASSGTQDTQYF
TGTGCCAGCAGCGGCACCCAGGATACGCAGTATTTT
>TRBV19|NA|few|TRBJ1-1
CASSRQGSGAFF
TGTGCCAGTAGTAGGCAGGGCTCTGGAGCTTTCTTT
>TRBV27|NA|medium-sized|TRBJ2-3
CASSLSSTDTQYF
TGTGCCAGCAGTCTATCGAGCACAGATACGCAGTATTTT
>TRBV2|NA|few|TRBJ2-5
CASRQETQYF
TGTGCCAGCAGACAAGAGACCCAGTACTTC
>TRBV14|TRBD2|NA|TRBJ2-1
CASSQDFAGGYGNEQFF
TGTGCCAGCAGCCAAGATTTTGCGGGGGGGTATGGGAATGAGCAGTTCTTC
>TRBV20-1|TRBD1|few|TRBJ2-5
CSAVDREETQYF
TGCAGTGCTGTAGACAGGGAAGAGACCCAGTACTTC
>TRBV7-2|NA|NA|TRBJ1-2
CASSTLGGNYGYTF
TGTGCCAGCAGCACCCTGGGAGGGAACTATGGCTACACCTTC
>TRBV30|NA|NA|TRBJ1-3
CAWRGRNSGNTIYF
TGTGCCTGGAGAGGACGGAACTCTGGAAACACCATATATTTT